Following are 31 T cell receptor beta chains from one sample sequenced in a study of T-cell memory formation after mild COVID-19. In TCRdb, the 5' RACE reads were re-called with MiXCR into one record per CDR3 protein. The table records fewer than 50,000 distinct CDR3 sequences, more than 7% of them present only once. Material for sequencing was PBMCs or a T cell subset sorted from them (not recorded which). Source of these receptors: a man between 18 and 29 years old who had mild COVID-19 (a few samples of this study predate the infection). Cell type and time point are not known.

This clonotype has ten or more counts. CDR3: CASSLRGDGDTQYF. For the CDR3, the DNA is TGTGCCAGCAGCTTACGGGGGGATGGGGATACGCAGTATTTT. V and J are TRBV7-8 and TRBJ2-3; 7 bases fit TRBD2. The CDR3 extends over 14 amino acids. The J segment lost 6 bases and the V segment lost 2 bases, leaving 5 bases of the junction unmatched. Germline-derived CDR1 and CDR2 are SGHVS and FQNEAQ.

The table lists this clonotype with a few counts. The V call is TRBV24-1, the J call TRBJ2-5; tentative D call: TRBD2 (5 bases). Germline CDR1 is KGHDR and CDR2 is SFDVKD. Trimming took off 2 bases at V and 5 bases at J, with 14 bases between the two ends. The length of the CDR3 is 15 residues. In DNA, the CDR3 is TGTGCCACCAGTGATTCCCGGGGATCAATGGAGACCCAGTACTTC. This translates into CATSDSRGSMETQYF.

This clonotype was seen more than once but under ten times. The chain has TRBV4-3 and TRBJ2-2, with 7 bases identical to TRBD1. With V trimmed by 0 bases and J by 0 bases, 4 bases remained unmatched. Germline CDR1 is LGHNA and CDR2 is YSLEER. This CDR3 has 17 residues. CDR3 in DNA: TGCGCCAGCAGCCAAGAGGTGCAGGGGGCGAACACCGGGGAGCTGTTTTTT. This encodes CASSQEVQGANTGELFF.

This clonotype came up a few times. The CDR3: CASSQDGGTDTQYF. The CDR3 DNA sequence: TGTGCCAGCAGCCAAGACGGCGGAACAGATACGCAGTATTTT. This chain connects TRBV3-1 to TRBJ2-3; the D is unclear. The CDR3 is 14 amino acids. The V and J ends lost 0 bases and 3 bases respectively, with 7 bases between them. CDR1 LGHDT and CDR2 YNNKEL come from the germline V gene (reference sequence).

This sequence joins TRBV11-2 and TRBJ1-2; possibly TRBD1 for D (5 bases). V was pared by 5 bases and J by 0 bases, with 13 bases between. Germline V CDR1 and CDR2: SGHAT, FQNNGV. The CDR3 sequence is 15 residues long. The CDR3 nucleotides read TGTGCCAGCAGCCCTACCTGGGACTCTAACTATGGCTACACCTTC. Protein sequence: CASSPTWDSNYGYTF.

This clonotype was counted between two and nine times. The chain links TRBV4-1 to TRBJ2-1; 9 bases are a match to TRBD1. Losses at the gene ends were 4 bases for V and 15 bases for J; bases not matched to a gene: 7. The germline V gene has CDR1 MGHRA and CDR2 YSYEKL. The CDR3 is 12 amino acids. CDR3 region: CASSPRQGVWFF. The CDR3 region has the DNA TGCGCCAGCAGCCCTCGACAGGGGGTTTGGTTCTTC.

This clonotype has at least ten counts. Compared with germline, one end of the junction differs, possibly owing to a read error. This chain uses TRBV5-1 with TRBJ2-4, with 12 bases that match TRBD1. This CDR3 is built from 14 residues. Germline V gives CDR1 SGHRS, CDR2 YFSETQ. DNA for the CDR3: TGCGCCAGCAGCTGGGGGACAGGGGGCGAAGTGACTTGGTTC. Protein product: CASSWGTGGEVTWF.

This clonotype was observed a few times. This chain links TRBV10-3 with TRBJ2-5; 10 nucleotides line up with TRBD2. V was clipped by 6 bases and J by 2 bases; unmatched bases: 9. Germline V gene sequence: CDR1 ENHRY, CDR2 SYGVKD. The CDR3 extends over 16 amino acids. DNA of the CDR3: TGTGCCATCAGCGCCGCCGCTAGCGGGGGACAAGAGACCCAGTACTTC. Its protein product is CAISAAASGGQETQYF.

CDR3 region: CASSFSGGDTQYF. DNA of the CDR3: TGCGCCAGCAGCTTCTCCGGGGGGGATACGCAGTATTTT. The chain combines TRBV5-1 with TRBJ2-3, with 7 positions matching TRBD2. The ends lost 2 bases at V and 6 bases at J; junction bases unmatched: 3. Germline-derived CDR1 and CDR2 are SGHRS and YFSETQ. The CDR3 has 13 amino acids.

This clonotype turned up a few times. The chain employs TRBV12-3 or TRBV12-4 and TRBJ2-1; TRBD2 matches at 10 bases. V trimming: 7 bases; J trimming: 5 bases; junction bases outside the gene matches: 5. The CDR3 has 14 residues. The CDR3 protein is CASTLAGANNEQFF. The CDR3 region has the DNA TGTGCCAGCACCCTAGCGGGGGCCAACAATGAGCAGTTCTTC.

This clonotype was observed at least ten times. V usage is TRBV20-1 and J usage is TRBJ2-2; TRBD2 aligns across 7 bases. The germline V gene has CDR1 DFQATT and CDR2 SNEGSKA (reference sequence). The CDR3 contains 16 residues. Unmatched junction bases numbered 11, after V lost 2 bases and J lost 5 bases. CDR3 loop: CSARPPGRGKTGELFF. The CDR3 bases are TGCAGTGCTAGACCTCCGGGGAGGGGAAAAACCGGGGAGCTGTTTTTT.

The chain employs TRBV6-1 and TRBJ2-2, with D unclear. The CDR3 spans 15 residues. The ends were cut back, 1 base at V and 0 bases at J, with 6 bases in the middle. The V gene's germline CDR1 is MNHNS and CDR2 SASEGT. The CDR3 loop reads CASSEGQPNTGELFF. The CDR3 DNA sequence: TGTGCCAGCAGTGAAGGTCAGCCGAACACCGGGGAGCTGTTTTTT.

This clonotype was observed many times. V and J are TRBV24-1 and TRBJ2-3, with D perhaps TRBD2 (5 bases). The germline V gene has CDR1 KGHDR and CDR2 SFDVKD. V was trimmed by 2 bases and J by 6 bases, leaving 8 bases between them. This CDR3 comprises 13 residues. CDR3 sequence (DNA): TGTGCCACCAGTGATTCACTAGGCGATACGCAGTATTTT. Translating gives CATSDSLGDTQYF.

This rearrangement joins TRBV2 to TRBJ1-1, with D tentatively TRBD1 (6 bases). Per the germline V gene, CDR1 is SNHLY and CDR2 is FYNNEI. The CDR3 covers 14 residues. V lost 7 bases and J 1 base, leaving 13 bases between the germline ends. CDR3 in DNA: TGTGCCAGCACGTCGTTGACAGGGAACACTGAAGCTTTCTTT. Amino acids: CASTSLTGNTEAFF.

The table lists this clonotype with a few counts. The rearrangement uses TRBV27 and TRBJ2-5; 11 nucleotides agree with TRBD2. Germline CDR1 MNHEY, CDR2 SMNVEV (reference sequence). The CDR3 extends over 15 amino acids. The V segment lost 5 bases and the J segment 7 bases; nucleotides outside the gene matches: 9. CDR3 amino acids: CASSPTSGGGGTQYF. The CDR3 DNA reads TGTGCCAGCAGTCCTACTAGCGGGGGAGGGGGGACCCAGTACTTC.

This clonotype was observed a few times. V usage is TRBV20-1 and J usage is TRBJ1-3; D ambiguous. Germline loops: CDR1 DFQATT, CDR2 SNEGSKA (reference sequence). V was clipped by 3 bases and J by 2 bases, with 8 bases between them. The CDR3 length is 13 residues. The CDR3 bases are TGCAGTGCTAGCAACCCGACTGGAAACACCATATATTTT. It yields the protein CSASNPTGNTIYF.

This clonotype came up a few times. V is TRBV5-6 and J is TRBJ2-5; 9 bases are a match to TRBD1. Germline V CDR1 and CDR2: SGHDT, YYEEEE. Trimming removed 3 bases from V and 5 bases from J; junction bases left unmatched: 11. This CDR3 has 16 residues. CDR3 in DNA: TGTGCCAGCAGCTCCCAGGAACGGACAGGGGAGGAGACCCAGTACTTC. Protein product: CASSSQERTGEETQYF.

J is TRBJ1-2 and V is TRBV6-2 or TRBV6-3; no clear D. The germline V gene encodes CDR1 MNHEY and CDR2 SVGEGT. Trimming shortened V by 6 bases and J by 6 bases, and 11 bases separated the two germline ends. The CDR3 totals 12 residues. Here the CDR3 DNA reads TGTGCCAGCAGGACACTGACGGATGGCTACACCTTC. Its translation is CASRTLTDGYTF.

This clonotype has a count of ten or more. The chain couples TRBV5-1 to TRBJ2-3, with TRBD1 matching over 7 bases. The CDR3 consists of 15 residues. Germline CDR1 and CDR2: SGHRS and YFSETQ. The V and J ends lost 4 bases and 5 bases, in that order; junction bases with no gene match: 10. CDR3 sequence: CASSLDRVPQDTQYF. The DNA for the CDR3 is TGCGCCAGCAGCCTCGACAGGGTCCCCCAAGATACGCAGTATTTT.

This clonotype has just a few counts. DNA for the CDR3: TGTGCCAGCTCACCACGGAGGGAGAGAGATACGCAGTATTTT. Its protein is CASSPRRERDTQYF. This chain links TRBV18 with TRBJ2-3; maybe TRBD2 (6 bases). Germline loops: CDR1 KGHSH, CDR2 LQKENI. CDR3 length: 14 amino acids. V was trimmed by 1 base and J by 5 bases, leaving 10 bases between them.

Only a few counts were recorded for this clonotype. This sequence joins TRBV18 and TRBJ2-1; D is possibly TRBD1 (6 bases). The CDR3 has 17 amino acids. Germline values: CDR1 KGHSH, CDR2 LQKENI. V was shortened by 1 base and J by 4 bases, with 17 bases between the two germline ends. DNA of the CDR3: TGTGCCAGCTCACCACATTCGGGCAGGGGCGCTTACAATGAGCAGTTCTTC. Amino acids: CASSPHSGRGAYNEQFF.

The chain employs TRBV30 and TRBJ2-5; D is unclear. CDR3 length: 14 amino acids. V dropped 0 bases and J dropped 5 bases, with 13 bases sitting between them. Germline CDR1 reads GTSNPN; CDR2 reads SVGIG (reference sequence). The CDR3 nucleotides are TGTGCCTGGAGTGTTCAGCTCTTAACGGAGACCCAGTACTTC. The encoded protein is CAWSVQLLTETQYF.

The chain carries TRBV29-1 and TRBJ2-7; no firm D call. Trimming left V 3 bases short and J 3 bases short, with 6 bases between. This CDR3 is built from 11 residues. CDR1 and CDR2 (germline): SQVTM, ANQGSEA. The chain's CDR3 is CSVDRNYEQYF. The CDR3 region has the DNA TGCAGCGTTGATAGGAACTACGAGCAGTACTTC.

The rearrangement uses TRBV6-2 or TRBV6-3 and TRBJ1-1, with D possibly TRBD1 on 6 matching bases. Trimming left V 1 base short and J 10 bases short, with 10 bases between. The length of the CDR3 is 12 residues. CDR1 is MNHEY and CDR2 is SVGEGT in the germline V gene. CDR3 region: CASSYFRGRAFF. The CDR3, as DNA: TGTGCCAGCAGTTACTTCAGGGGTCGAGCTTTCTTT.

The chain uses TRBV29-1 and TRBJ2-2; the D gene is possibly TRBD1 (5 bases). The CDR3 loop spans 13 amino acids. Germline V gives CDR1 SQVTM, CDR2 ANQGSEA. Trimming stripped 7 bases from V and 6 bases from J, with 15 bases between. CDR3 protein: CSAEGVWAGELFF. The CDR3 nucleotides read TGCAGCGCCGAAGGGGTCTGGGCCGGGGAGCTGTTTTTT.

This clonotype was observed a handful of times. CDR3: CSARDTGGAVDEQFF. The CDR3 nucleotides read TGCAGTGCTAGAGATACCGGGGGGGCCGTCGATGAGCAGTTCTTC. This chain uses TRBV20-1 with TRBJ2-1, with 8 bases identical to TRBD2. CDR3 length: 15 residues. Per germline, CDR1 DFQATT and CDR2 SNEGSKA (reference sequence). V gave up 0 bases and J gave up 8 bases; unmatched junction bases: 9.

This clonotype was detected many times. This chain connects TRBV4-2 to TRBJ1-4, with TRBD1 matching 7 bases. V was pared by 0 bases and J by 8 bases, with 9 bases of the junction left unmatched. Germline V gene sequence: CDR1 LGHNA, CDR2 YNFKEQ. The CDR3 loop spans 16 amino acids. CDR3: CASSQDGDRRTEKLFF. DNA for the CDR3: TGTGCCAGCAGCCAAGATGGGGACAGACGCACCGAAAAACTGTTTTTT.

This clonotype was detected ten times or more. The genes are TRBV6-5 and TRBJ2-5; the D gene is possibly TRBD1 (5 bases). From germline, CDR1 is MNHEY and CDR2 SVGAGI. Deletions cut 5 bases from V and 5 bases from J, with 12 bases between. CDR3 length: 13 amino acids. CDR3 region: CASSPMGLETQYF. Here the CDR3 DNA reads TGTGCCAGCAGTCCCATGGGGCTTGAGACCCAGTACTTC.

The V gene is TRBV5-1, the J gene TRBJ2-1; 10 bases are a match to TRBD2. The CDR3 contains 15 residues. Trimming removed 1 base from V and 6 bases from J; junction bases left unmatched: 4. Germline V lookup: CDR1 SGHRS, CDR2 YFSETQ. The CDR3 region is CASSLTGTSANEQFF. The CDR3 DNA follows: TGCGCCAGCAGCTTGACCGGGACTAGCGCCAATGAGCAGTTCTTC.

The chain is built from TRBV24-1 and TRBJ2-1; tentatively, D is TRBD2 (5 bases). Germline V CDR1 and CDR2: KGHDR, SFDVKD. The CDR3 sequence is 12 residues long. Trimming removed 9 bases at V and 7 bases at J, with 12 bases between. This CDR3 is CATGGTPNEQFF. Here the CDR3 DNA reads TGTGCCACCGGAGGAACGCCGAATGAGCAGTTCTTC.

This clonotype was counted ten times or more. The CDR3 DNA sequence: TGTGCCAGCAGACCAACAGGCCGAGGGCAGCCCCAGCATTTT. Translating it yields CASRPTGRGQPQHF. V usage is TRBV7-3 and J usage is TRBJ1-5; TRBD1 is a possible D gene (5 bases). Germline V gives CDR1 SGHTA, CDR2 FQGTGA. The V end was cut by 6 bases, the J end by 7 bases, with 16 bases between. This CDR3 has 14 residues.